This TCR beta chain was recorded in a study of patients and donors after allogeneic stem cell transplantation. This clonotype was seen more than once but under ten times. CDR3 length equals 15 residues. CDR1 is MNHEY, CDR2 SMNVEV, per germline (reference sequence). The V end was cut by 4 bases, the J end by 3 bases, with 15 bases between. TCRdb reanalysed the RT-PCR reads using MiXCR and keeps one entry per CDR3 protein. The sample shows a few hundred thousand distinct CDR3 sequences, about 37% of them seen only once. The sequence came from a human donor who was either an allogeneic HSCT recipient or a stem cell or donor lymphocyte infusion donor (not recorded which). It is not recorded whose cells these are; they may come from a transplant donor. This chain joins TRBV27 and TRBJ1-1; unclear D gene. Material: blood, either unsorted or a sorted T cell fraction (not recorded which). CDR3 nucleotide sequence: TGTGCCAGCAGTTCTGGTACGTCGGAGGACACTGAAGCTTTCTTT. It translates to CASSSGTSEDTEAFF.